This T cell receptor beta chain is drawn from a study of identical twins. This clonotype was seen only a few times. The germline gives CDR1 MNHEY, CDR2 SVGEGT. V dropped 5 bases and J dropped 4 bases, with 12 bases sitting between them. This CDR3 has 14 amino acids. TCRdb ran MiXCR on the 5' RACE reads and lists one entry per CDR3 protein. The table has roughly 750,000 distinct CDR3 sequences, less than 25% seen once; the top ten hold more than 4%. A further study also used this sample, focusing on T cells expressing NK-cell markers.

This TCR was recovered from a woman younger than 35 in good health. The chain joins TRBV6-2 or TRBV6-3 to TRBJ1-5; perhaps TRBD1 as D (5 bases). Sequenced material: PBMCs. DNA for the CDR3: TGTGCCAGCAGTAACCGACAGCTGAATCAGCCCCAGCATTTT. Protein sequence: CASSNRQLNQPQHF.